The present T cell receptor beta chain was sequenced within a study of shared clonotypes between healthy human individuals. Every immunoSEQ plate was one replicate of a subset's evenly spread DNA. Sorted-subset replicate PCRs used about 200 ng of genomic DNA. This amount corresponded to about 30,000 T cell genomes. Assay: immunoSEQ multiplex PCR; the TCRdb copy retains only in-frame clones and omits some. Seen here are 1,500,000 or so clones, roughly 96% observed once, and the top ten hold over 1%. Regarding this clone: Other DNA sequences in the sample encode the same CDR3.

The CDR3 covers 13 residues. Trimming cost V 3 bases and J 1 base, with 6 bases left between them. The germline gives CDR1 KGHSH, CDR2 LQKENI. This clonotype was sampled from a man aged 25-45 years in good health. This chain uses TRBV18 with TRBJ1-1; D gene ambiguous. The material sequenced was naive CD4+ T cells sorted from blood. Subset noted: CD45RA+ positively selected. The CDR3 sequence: CASSPKQNTEAFF. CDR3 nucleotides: TGTGCCAGCTCACCCAAACAGAACACTGAAGCTTTCTTT.